This entry lists 27 T cell receptor beta chains sequenced from one sample in a study of Graves' ophthalmopathy and Graves' hyperthyroidism. For repertoire sequencing, the TCR beta CDR3 regions were amplified from RNA transcripts. First-round RT-PCR employed HTBI primers, with a second-round multiplex PCR after it. TCRdb itself ran the multiplex PCR reads through MiXCR, one entry per CDR3 protein. Here the sample spans over 150,000 distinct CDR3 sequences, over 35% being singletons. The sequenced material came from peripheral blood. Source of these receptors: a woman in her forties with Graves' ophthalmopathy.

The V gene is TRBV6-2 or TRBV6-3, the J gene TRBJ2-3; 14 bases match TRBD2. The germline V gene has CDR1 MNHEY and CDR2 SVGEGT. J gave up 4 bases and V 0 bases, and 9 bases lay outside the gene matches. The CDR3 length is 19 residues. DNA of the CDR3: TGTGCCAGCAGTTACTCGAAAATGGGACTAGCGGGAGTATCAGATACGCAGTATTTT. Translated: CASSYSKMGLAGVSDTQYF.

There are many counts of this clonotype. The chain employs TRBV15 and TRBJ1-1; D ambiguous. Deletions cut 1 base from V and 7 bases from J, with 7 bases between. The CDR3 sequence is 12 residues long. Germline CDR1 is LNHNV and CDR2 is YYDKDF (reference sequence). Here the CDR3 DNA reads TGTGCCACCAGCAGAGCGGAGGGTGAAGCTTTCTTT. Its protein is CATSRAEGEAFF.

CDR3 region: CSVAQGLAGFGEQYF. CDR3 sequence (DNA): TGCAGCGTGGCCCAGGGACTAGCAGGGTTCGGCGAGCAGTACTTC. The chain couples TRBV29-1 to TRBJ2-7; TRBD2 matches 9 bases. With 6 bases clipped from V and 6 bases from J, the junction kept 15 bases outside the gene matches. Germline lookup yields CDR1 SQVTM and CDR2 ANQGSEA. The CDR3 totals 15 residues.

The J gene is TRBJ1-1, the V gene TRBV20-1, with TRBD1 as a possible D gene (5 bases). CDR1 is DFQATT, CDR2 SNEGSKA, per germline (reference sequence). V was cut by 6 bases and J by 2 bases, with 10 bases left in between. The CDR3 spans 12 residues. This CDR3 is CSALWGNTEAFF. The DNA of the CDR3 is TGCAGTGCCTTATGGGGCAACACTGAAGCTTTCTTT.

This CDR3 reads CASSPSGGNYGYTF. In nucleotides, the CDR3 is TGTGCCAGCAGCCCCTCCGGGGGCAACTATGGCTACACCTTC. The V gene is TRBV7-2, the J gene TRBJ1-2; a weak D match, TRBD1 (6 bases). Germline V lookup: CDR1 SGHTA, CDR2 FQGNSA. The CDR3 contains 14 residues. The V and J ends lost 5 bases and 2 bases respectively, with 12 bases between them.

The chain couples TRBV28 to TRBJ2-2; D unclear. The V gene lost 10 bases and the J gene lost 3 bases, with 15 bases spanning the gap. This CDR3 region has 14 residues. Germline CDR1 is MDHEN and CDR2 is SYDVKM. CDR3 DNA sequence: TGTGCCACGGGCGCAGCTGAGTACACCGGGGAGCTGTTTTTT. Translating it yields CATGAAEYTGELFF.

The V and J genes are TRBV6-1 and TRBJ1-6; 10 positions agree with TRBD1. The length of the CDR3 is 15 residues. Germline V gene sequence: CDR1 MNHNS, CDR2 SASEGT. Trimming took 7 bases from V and 4 from J; bases not matched to a gene: 4. The DNA for the CDR3 is TGTGCCAGCACCATGGGACAGGGGTATAATTCACCCCTCCACTTT. Residues: CASTMGQGYNSPLHF.

This clonotype was counted ten times or more. The chain joins TRBV10-3 to TRBJ1-1; TRBD1 aligns across 9 bases. Trimming took 5 bases from V and 10 from J; bases not matched to a gene: 2. This CDR3 has 11 amino acids. Germline CDR1 reads ENHRY; CDR2 reads SYGVKD. The CDR3: CAISSQGAAFF. DNA of the CDR3: TGTGCCATCAGTTCACAGGGGGCAGCTTTCTTT.

CDR3 sequence: CASSPRRGLRTFF. The DNA of the CDR3 is TGTGCCAGCAGTCCCCGGAGGGGGCTACGAACTTTCTTT. The chain joins TRBV28 to TRBJ1-1; 7 bases are a match to TRBD1. The CDR3 contains 13 residues. Germline assignment: CDR1 MDHEN and CDR2 SYDVKM. Unmatched junction bases numbered 12, after V lost 5 bases and J lost 12 bases.

This clonotype came up many times. The rearrangement joins TRBV6-2 or TRBV6-3 to TRBJ2-5; possibly TRBD2 for D (5 bases). V gave up 7 bases and J gave up 5 bases, with 8 bases separating them. CDR1 and CDR2 from the germline V gene are MNHEY and SVGEGT. This CDR3 spans 11 amino acids. The CDR3 reads CASKSGETQYF. The DNA for the CDR3 is TGTGCCAGCAAGTCGGGGGAGACCCAGTACTTC.

V and J are TRBV30 and TRBJ2-5; weak D call: TRBD1 (5 bases). Germline V gene lookup returns CDR1 GTSNPN and CDR2 SVGIG (reference sequence). The CDR3 sequence is 12 residues long. Trimming removed 4 bases at V and 5 bases at J, with 11 bases between. The CDR3 DNA is TGTGCCTGGAAGAAGGGGCTGGAGACCCAGTACTTC. Its translation: CAWKKGLETQYF.

This clonotype was seen ten or more times. The chain recombines TRBV20-1 with TRBJ1-1, with TRBD1 matching over 7 bases. CDR1 is DFQATT, CDR2 SNEGSKA, per germline (reference sequence). This CDR3 spans 11 amino acids. V lost 2 bases to trimming and J lost 11 bases; unmatched junction nucleotides: 5. In nucleotides, the CDR3 is TGCAGTGCTAGATTGGCAGGGGGGGCTTTCTTT. Translated: CSARLAGGAFF.

In nucleotides, the CDR3 is TGTGCCAGCGGGAGCCAATGGCAGGGGGACACTGAAGCTTTCTTT. Amino acids: CASGSQWQGDTEAFF. This chain links TRBV6-2 or TRBV6-3 with TRBJ1-1, with 7 bases matching TRBD1. Germline CDR1 is MNHEY and CDR2 is SVGEGT. The CDR3 totals 15 residues. The V and J ends lost 8 bases and 3 bases, in that order; junction bases with no gene match: 12.

The rearrangement links TRBV7-3 to TRBJ1-6; D is unclear. Germline CDR1 SGHTA, CDR2 FQGTGA. V shed 0 bases and J shed 6 bases, with 9 bases lying between them. The CDR3 runs 15 residues. The CDR3 region is CASSLTTGPNSPLHF. The CDR3 nucleotides are TGTGCCAGCAGCTTAACGACCGGGCCTAATTCACCCCTCCACTTT.

The gene calls are TRBV6-5 and TRBJ1-5, with 8 nucleotides matching TRBD1. Germline V CDR1 and CDR2: MNHEY, SVGAGI. V was pared by 4 bases and J by 5 bases, with 4 bases of the junction left unmatched. The CDR3 sequence is 14 residues long. The CDR3 sequence: CASSFDRGHQPQHF. The CDR3, as DNA: TGTGCCAGCAGTTTCGACAGGGGTCATCAGCCCCAGCATTTT.

The chain links TRBV12-3 or TRBV12-4 to TRBJ2-5; TRBD2 aligns across 7 bases. V gave up 4 bases and J gave up 5 bases; unmatched junction bases: 13. This CDR3 region has 16 residues. The CDR3 coding sequence is TGTGCCAGCAGTTCGGGGAGGGGAGGGATATCTGAGACCCAGTACTTC. It specifies CASSSGRGGISETQYF.

The sample holds many counts of this clonotype. CDR3 bases: TGCAGCGTTGAAGGGGGACCCTGGGAGACCCAGTACTTC. Protein: CSVEGGPWETQYF. V is TRBV29-1 and J is TRBJ2-5, with D perhaps TRBD1 or TRBD2 (5 bases each). V was clipped by 1 base and J by 5 bases, with 11 bases between them. CDR1 is SQVTM and CDR2 is ANQGSEA in the germline V gene. The CDR3 sequence is 13 residues long.

The gene calls are TRBV6-2 or TRBV6-3 and TRBJ2-4, with 10 nucleotides matching TRBD1. The CDR3 sequence is 16 residues long. V was clipped by 6 bases and J by 3 bases; unmatched bases: 8. Germline-derived CDR1 and CDR2 are MNHEY and SVGEGT. The CDR3 protein is CASRKRGDRGKNIQYF. Here the CDR3 DNA reads TGTGCCAGCAGAAAACGCGGGGACAGGGGCAAAAACATTCAGTACTTC.

This clonotype was detected ten times or more. J is TRBJ2-4 and V is TRBV28; D is perhaps TRBD1 (5 bases). Germline CDR1 reads MDHEN; CDR2 reads SYDVKM. Trimming pared 10 bases from V and 5 bases from J, leaving 24 bases between. CDR3 size: 16 residues. For the CDR3, the DNA is TGTGCCACCCAATTAATGACAGCCGGGTCCGAAAACATTCAGTACTTC. Amino acids: CATQLMTAGSENIQYF.

In this sample, this clonotype turned up many times. This chain uses TRBV30 with TRBJ1-2, with 8 bases matching TRBD1. Germline CDR1 GTSNPN, CDR2 SVGIG (reference sequence). This CDR3 is built from 13 residues. The trim removed 2 bases at V and 3 bases at J, leaving 2 bases unmatched. CDR3 sequence reads: CAWSLQGDYGYTF. The CDR3 nucleotides read TGTGCCTGGAGTCTACAGGGGGACTATGGCTACACCTTC.

Ten or more counts support this clonotype. The genes are TRBV28 and TRBJ1-2; D is ambiguous. Per the germline V gene, CDR1 is MDHEN and CDR2 is SYDVKM. V gave up 6 bases and J gave up 2 bases, with 10 bases separating them. The length of the CDR3 is 13 residues. Here the CDR3 DNA reads TGTGCCAGCAGGGACTTCCCGAACTATGGCTACACCTTC. Encoded protein: CASRDFPNYGYTF.

This chain connects TRBV11-2 to TRBJ2-2; 8 nucleotides match TRBD2. CDR1 is SGHAT and CDR2 is FQNNGV in the germline V gene. CDR3 length: 16 amino acids. V lost 1 base, J lost 4 bases, and 5 bases stayed unmatched. The CDR3 loop reads CASSLVLAERTGELFF. CDR3 bases: TGTGCCAGCAGCTTAGTACTAGCGGAACGCACCGGGGAGCTGTTTTTT.

This clonotype was detected many times. This chain joins TRBV12-3 or TRBV12-4 and TRBJ2-2; 9 nucleotides align to TRBD2. With 2 bases clipped from V and 4 bases from J, the junction kept 11 bases outside the gene matches. The CDR3 is made up of 18 amino acids. CDR3 sequence reads: CASSLRALAGGTTGELFF. CDR3 nucleotides: TGTGCCAGCAGTTTAAGGGCTTTGGCGGGGGGGACCACCGGGGAGCTGTTTTTT.

The table lists this clonotype with many counts. The V gene is TRBV7-2, the J gene TRBJ2-5, with 7 bases aligning to TRBD1. Germline CDR1 reads SGHTA; CDR2 reads FQGNSA. With V trimmed by 5 bases and J by 5 bases, 11 bases remained unmatched. The CDR3 runs 15 residues. Written as DNA, the CDR3 is TGTGCCAGCAGCCATCCGACAGGGTCGAGCGAGACCCAGTACTTC. The encoded protein is CASSHPTGSSETQYF. The entire variable domain, with the rest obtained from reference TRBV7-2 and TRBJ2-5, is as follows: GAGVSQSPSNKVTEKGKDVELRCDPISGHTALYWYRQSLGQGLEFLIYFQGNSAPDKSGLPSDRFSAERTGGSVSTLTIQRTQQEDSAVYLCASSHPTGSSETQYFGPGTRLLVL.

This clonotype showed up many times. V and J are TRBV7-9 and TRBJ1-1; D might be TRBD1 (5 bases). The CDR3 runs to 14 residues. Germline lookup yields CDR1 SEHNR and CDR2 FQNEAQ (reference sequence). V lost 4 bases to trimming and J lost 2 bases, with 11 bases between them. CDR3 residues: CASSSGTANTEAFF. CDR3 coding DNA: TGTGCCAGCAGCTCCGGGACGGCCAACACTGAAGCTTTCTTT.

The chain joins TRBV2 to TRBJ1-2; TRBD1 matches 11 bases. The CDR3 contains 13 residues. The junction had 5 bases not matched to a gene; V was cut back by 10 bases and J by 4 bases. Germline-derived CDR1 and CDR2 are SNHLY and FYNNEI. The DNA for the CDR3 is TGTGCCATGGCCGGGACAGGGGGCTATGGCTACACCTTC. Residues: CAMAGTGGYGYTF. The full variable domain, in which reference TRBV2 and TRBJ1-2 provide the parts outside the CDR3, is EPEVTQTPSHQVTQMGQEVILRCVPISNHLYFYWYRQILGQKVEFLVSFYNNEISEKSEIFDDQFSVERPDGSNFTLKIRSTKLEDSAMYFCAMAGTGGYGYTFGSGTRLTVV.

This clonotype was observed at least ten times. CDR3 sequence reads: CSVEGKTGDYGYTF. CDR3 sequence (DNA): TGCAGCGTTGAAGGCAAAACAGGGGACTATGGCTACACCTTC. The V and J genes are TRBV29-1 and TRBJ1-2, with 7 nucleotides matching TRBD1. The CDR3 extends over 14 amino acids. Germline trimming cut 1 base from V and 3 bases from J; bases unmatched to any gene: 5. CDR1 is SQVTM and CDR2 is ANQGSEA in the germline V gene. Filled out from reference TRBV29-1 and TRBJ1-2, the complete variable domain reads SAVISQKPSRDICQRGTSLTIQCQVDSQVTMMFWYRQQPGQSLTLIATANQGSEATYESGFVIDKFPISRPNLTFSTLTVSNMSPEDSSIYLCSVEGKTGDYGYTFGSGTRLTVV.